The text below deals with one TCR beta chain. The antigen remains undetermined. The source of the sample is a study of cytomegalovirus exposure and HLA in healthy donors. PCR employed 60 Vbeta and 13 Jbeta primers. The method was immunoSEQ multiplex PCR; TCRdb's version includes in-frame clones alone and lacks a portion of them. The repertoire holds approximately 220,000 clones, with 82% as singletons. Overall study results and limits: V- and J-gene trimming of TCR beta was linked (in a later analysis) to a missense DCLRE1C variant. Researchers reportedly found TCR beta sequences accurately predicted most subjects' HLA-A and HLA-B alleles.

The sequencing input was PBMCs. The sequence derives from a man between 40 and 49 years old in good health and CMV-seropositive.

In nucleotides, the CDR3 is TGTGCCAGCAGCAAAGTCTACCCTATCCCCGTCGAGCAGTACTTC. This translates into CASSKVYPIPVEQYF. The V call is TRBV21-1, the J call TRBJ2-7; the table's TRBD2 call for D was not verified on the DNA. TRBV21-1 is labeled a pseudogene. The CDR3 runs to 15 residues.